This record looks at one TCR beta chain sequence and its context. Its antigen is unknown. The record originates from a study of T cell repertoires in cytomegalovirus infection. For the study at large: Public TCR beta signatures provided an indication of both CMV infection and a matching HLA type.

Whole-study results and caveats: Across the ex vivo response, the dominant clonotypes were HLA-C-restricted CMV-specific TCR beta clonotypes. People with CMV and the relevant HLA were identified by cumulative public TCR beta family frequency.

TCRdb recomputed calls from the reads with MiXCR, one row per CDR3 protein. The sample has around 210,000 distinct CDR3 sequences, about 7% seen once. The source is a human donor in good health (CMV status not recorded). Some clones in this sample may be carry-over from other donors' samples. The source material was PBMCs.

The CDR3 DNA sequence: TGCAGTGCCAACCCCGGGAGAGGGGAGGCCAACTATGGCTACACCTTC. This translates into CSANPGRGEANYGYTF. The chain employs TRBV20-1 and TRBJ1-2, with D tentatively TRBD1 (5 bases). This CDR3 region has 16 residues. Trimming shortened V by 6 bases and J by 2 bases, and 22 bases separated the two germline ends. Germline-derived CDR1 and CDR2 are DFQATT and SNEGSKA (reference sequence).